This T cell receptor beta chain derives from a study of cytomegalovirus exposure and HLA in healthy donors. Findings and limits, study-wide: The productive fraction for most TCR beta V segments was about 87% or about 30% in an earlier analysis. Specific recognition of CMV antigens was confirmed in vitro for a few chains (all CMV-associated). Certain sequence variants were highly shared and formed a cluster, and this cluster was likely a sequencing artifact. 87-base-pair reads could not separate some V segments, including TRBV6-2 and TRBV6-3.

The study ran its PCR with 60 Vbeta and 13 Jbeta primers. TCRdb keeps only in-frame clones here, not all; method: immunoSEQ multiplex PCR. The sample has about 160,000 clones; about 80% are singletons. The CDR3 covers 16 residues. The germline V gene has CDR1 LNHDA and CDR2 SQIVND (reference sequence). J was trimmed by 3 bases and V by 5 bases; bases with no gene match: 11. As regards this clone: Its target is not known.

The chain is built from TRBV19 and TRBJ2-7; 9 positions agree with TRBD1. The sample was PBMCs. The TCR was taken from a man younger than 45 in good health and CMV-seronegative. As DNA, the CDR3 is TGTGCCAGTAGTCAGGGACAGGGCTTTTCGCTCTACGAGCAGTACTTC. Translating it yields CASSQGQGFSLYEQYF. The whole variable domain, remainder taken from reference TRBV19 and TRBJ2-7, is DGGITQSPKYLFRKEGQNVTLSCEQNLNHDAMYWYRQDPGQGLRLIYYSQIVNDFQKGDIAEGYSVSREKKESFPLTVTSAQKNPTAFYLCASSQGQGFSLYEQYFGPGTRLTVT.